The 4 T cell receptor beta chains reported below all come from one sample, sequenced in a study of CD8 T cells in ankylosing spondylitis. Regarding the study as a whole: Roughly 8 highly homologous variants formed a TCR beta motif that appeared characteristic of ankylosing spondylitis blood.

TCRdb reprocessed the 5' RACE reads with MiXCR, giving one entry per CDR3 protein. The data show around 770,000 distinct CDR3 sequences, with 12% seen just once and approximately 0.5% held by the top ten. Antigens of these TCRs are unknown. Sample: blood, either unsorted or a sorted T cell fraction (not recorded which). Receptors originate from a male donor with ankylosing spondylitis.

A few counts support this clonotype. The chain combines TRBV6-1 with TRBJ2-1, with D perhaps TRBD1 or TRBD2 (5 bases each). V lost 7 bases, J lost 0 bases, and 13 bases lay in between. The CDR3 runs 15 residues. The V gene's germline CDR1 is MNHNS and CDR2 SASEGT. The CDR3 DNA sequence: TGTGCCAGCAAACCCCCAGGGAGCTCCTACAATGAGCAGTTCTTC. It specifies CASKPPGSSYNEQFF.

This clonotype was found a few times. The chain links TRBV14 to TRBJ1-1, with no clear D. Trimming removed 5 bases from V and 1 base from J, with 8 bases in between. Germline V gene lookup returns CDR1 SGHDN and CDR2 FVKESK. CDR3 length: 13 residues. The CDR3 coding sequence is TGTGCCAGCAGCTATCACAGGAACACTGAAGCTTTCTTT. Translation: CASSYHRNTEAFF. The full variable domain, its missing parts supplied by reference TRBV14 and TRBJ1-1, is EAGVTQFPSHSVIEKGQTVTLRCDPISGHDNLYWYRRVMGKEIKFLLHFVKESKQDESGMPNNRFLAERTGGTYSTLKVQPAELEDSGVYFCASSYHRNTEAFFGQGTRLTVV.

V gene TRBV10-3 combines with J gene TRBJ1-5; 7 nucleotides match TRBD1. Germline lookup yields CDR1 ENHRY and CDR2 SYGVKD. The J segment lost 5 bases and the V segment lost 4 bases, leaving 8 bases of the junction unmatched. The CDR3 is 15 residues long. CDR3 sequence reads: CAISVGQGDYQPQHF. Written as DNA, the CDR3 is TGTGCCATCAGTGTTGGGCAGGGGGATTATCAGCCCCAGCATTTT.

V is TRBV20-1 and J is TRBJ2-6, with D possibly called TRBD1 or TRBD2 (5 bases each). The length of the CDR3 is 16 residues. The ends were cut back, 2 bases at V and 6 bases at J, with 17 bases in the middle. Germline V gives CDR1 DFQATT, CDR2 SNEGSKA (reference sequence). The CDR3 DNA reads TGCAGTGCTAGAAGAGGGACCGGATGGGAGGCCAACGTCCTGACTTTC. Translated: CSARRGTGWEANVLTF.